The 6 T cell receptor beta chains below were found in one sample sequenced in a study of Graves' ophthalmopathy and Graves' hyperthyroidism. RNA transcripts yielded amplified TCR beta CDR3 regions. After a first-round RT-PCR with HTBI primers, a second-round multiplex PCR was run. Each CDR3 protein gets one entry after TCRdb re-called the multiplex PCR reads with MiXCR. The table records about 550,000 distinct CDR3 sequences, less than 45% of them present only once. The sequenced sample was peripheral blood or thyroid tissue (not recorded which). The receptors were sampled from an adult man with Graves' hyperthyroidism.

This clonotype has just a few counts. The J gene is TRBJ1-1, the V gene TRBV7-9, with 12 bases matching TRBD1. The trim removed 4 bases at V and 10 bases at J, leaving 16 bases unmatched. This CDR3 spans 17 amino acids. Germline values: CDR1 SEHNR, CDR2 FQNEAQ (reference sequence). CDR3 nucleotide sequence: TGTGCCAGCAGCTCCTTCAAAACCGGGACAGGGGGCTTAGCAGCTTTCTTT. Protein sequence: CASSSFKTGTGGLAAFF. The full variable domain, its missing parts supplied by reference TRBV7-9 and TRBJ1-1, is DTGVSQNPRHKITKRGQNVTFRCDPISEHNRLYWYRQTLGQGPEFLTYFQNEAQLEKSRLLSDRFSAERPKGSFSTLEIQRTEQGDSAMYLCASSSFKTGTGGLAAFFGQGTRLTVV.

V gene TRBV30 combines with J gene TRBJ1-5; D unresolved. V was shortened by 3 bases and J by 7 bases, with 13 bases between the two germline ends. CDR3 size: 13 residues. The germline gives CDR1 GTSNPN, CDR2 SVGIG (reference sequence). The DNA of the CDR3 is TGTGCCTGGAGCAACGGCGTGGGACAGCCCCAGCATTTT. Residues: CAWSNGVGQPQHF.

This clonotype has at least ten counts. J is TRBJ1-5 and V is TRBV7-6; D is perhaps TRBD1 (6 bases). V shed 1 base and J shed 0 bases, with 16 bases lying between them. The CDR3 loop spans 18 amino acids. Germline V CDR1 and CDR2: SGHVS, FNYEAQ. This CDR3 reads CASSLGFGGPYSNQPQHF. The CDR3 region has the DNA TGTGCCAGCAGCTTAGGGTTCGGGGGCCCCTATAGCAATCAGCCCCAGCATTTT.

The J gene is TRBJ2-1, the V gene TRBV24-1; 8 bases agree with TRBD1. J lost 7 bases, V lost 0 bases, and 7 bases had no gene match. The CDR3 totals 16 residues. Germline V gene data show CDR1 as KGHDR and CDR2 as SFDVKD. CDR3 coding DNA: TGTGCCACCAGTGATTTGGGCGACAGGGGTACGAATGAGCAGTTCTTC. This codes for CATSDLGDRGTNEQFF.

As regards this clonotype: This clone may be a read error of a much larger clone one base away. The final CDR3 position lacks the conserved phenylalanine or tryptophan, pointing to a likely read error. The V call is TRBV5-4, the J call TRBJ2-7; 11 bases fit TRBD1. Germline trimming cut 4 bases from V and 2 bases from J; bases unmatched to any gene: 5. This CDR3 region has 15 residues. In germline, CDR1 is SGHNT, CDR2 YYREEE (reference sequence). This chain's CDR3 is CASSRPGQGAYEQYL. Here the CDR3 DNA reads TGTGCCAGCAGCAGACCGGGACAGGGGGCCTACGAGCAGTACCTC.

This clonotype occurred many times. The chain employs TRBV10-3 and TRBJ2-2, with TRBD2 identical over 7 bases. The CDR3 loop spans 15 amino acids. Germline assignment: CDR1 ENHRY and CDR2 SYGVKD. J lost 1 base, V lost 10 bases, and 9 bases had no gene match. The CDR3 nucleotides are TGTGCCAGTTCCCTACTAGCGCGGAACACCGGGGAGCTGTTTTTT. Its translation is CASSLLARNTGELFF.